These T cell receptor beta chains were read from a single sample in a study of T cells in Graves' hyperthyroidism and ophthalmopathy. TCRdb called the multiplex PCR reads again in MiXCR, with one record for every CDR3 protein. Among approximately 560,000 distinct CDR3 sequences listed, around 45% were seen once. The sequenced material came from peripheral blood or thyroid tissue (not recorded which). The source is a woman aged 18-30 years with Graves' hyperthyroidism. Each CDR3 is given with its conserved first and last residue. Each record gives: J gene, V gene, clone size, D gene, CDR3 protein, CDR3 DNA. D genes are given only for firm matches. Clone size is shown for a subset of rows, as once, few, many or a class of expanded clone.

TRBJ2-7 | TRBV7-2 | many | - | CASSIDRTYEQYF | TGTGCCAGCAGCATCGACAGGACCTACGAGCAGTACTTC
TRBJ1-1 | TRBV2 | - | TRBD1 | CARMTGVGTEAFF | TGTGCCCGCATGACAGGGGTGGGAACTGAAGCTTTCTTT
TRBJ2-6 | TRBV7-2 | few | - | CASSLTLLSGANVLTF | TGTGCCAGCAGCTTAACCCTACTCTCTGGGGCCAACGTCCTGACTTTC
TRBJ2-7 | TRBV5-1 | many | - | CASSSNYEQYF | TGTGCCAGCAGCTCGAACTACGAGCAGTACTTC
TRBJ2-7 | TRBV5-1 | few | TRBD1 | CASSLPLQGDSSYEQYF | TGCGCCAGCAGCTTGCCTTTACAGGGGGATAGCTCCTACGAGCAGTACTTC
TRBJ2-5 | TRBV11-3 | - | TRBD1 | CASSLGGQAHQETQYF | TGTGCCAGCAGCTTAGGGGGACAGGCCCACCAAGAGACCCAGTACTTC
TRBJ2-1 | TRBV5-1 | - | TRBD2 | CASSLATSGHNEQFF | TGCGCCAGCAGCTTGGCGACTAGCGGTCACAATGAGCAGTTCTTC
TRBJ2-6 | TRBV10-3 | - | - | CAISESYGANVLTF | TGTGCCATCAGTGAGTCTTACGGGGCCAACGTCCTGACTTTC
TRBJ2-7 | TRBV29-1 | - | - | CSAQGYEQYF | TGCAGCGCCCAGGGTTACGAGCAGTACTTC
TRBJ1-5 | TRBV19 | many | - | CASSRLQPSNQPQHF | TGTGCCAGTAGTAGACTCCAACCTAGCAATCAGCCCCAGCATTTT
TRBJ1-2 | TRBV9 | - | - | CASSWGGTANYGYTF | TGTGCCAGCAGTTGGGGGGGAACAGCTAACTATGGCTACACCTTC
TRBJ2-7 | TRBV29-1 | - | - | CSIQAGTYAFEQYF | TGCAGCATTCAAGCCGGGACTTACGCGTTCGAGCAGTACTTC
TRBJ1-2 | TRBV29-1 | few | - | CSATTRPGGPGYGYTF | TGCAGCGCAACCACACGCCCCGGGGGGCCTGGCTATGGCTACACCTTC
TRBJ2-4 | TRBV7-9 | - | - | CASSLGRNIQYF | TGTGCCAGCAGCTTAGGCCGAAACATTCAGTACTTC
TRBJ1-6 | TRBV5-1 | - | - | CASSFIRGNNSPLHF | TGCGCCAGCAGCTTCATCCGGGGGAATAATTCACCCCTCCACTTT
TRBJ2-7 | TRBV20-1 | - | - | CSARAFSGSGEQYF | TGCAGTGCTAGAGCGTTTTCAGGGAGCGGCGAGCAGTACTTC
TRBJ1-2 | TRBV19 | few | - | CASTLFSDNYGYTF | TGTGCCAGTACCCTTTTCAGCGATAACTATGGCTACACCTTC
TRBJ2-3 | TRBV29-1 | - | TRBD2 | CGSGGGATDTQYF | TGCGGCAGCGGGGGTGGGGCCACAGATACGCAGTATTTT
TRBJ1-6 | TRBV15 | - | - | CATSTRQF | TGTGCCACCAGCACCCGACAGTTT
TRBJ2-5 | TRBV10-2 | many | - | CASSGGRSETQYF | TGCGCCAGCAGTGGGGGCAGATCAGAGACCCAGTACTTC
TRBJ1-1 | TRBV10-2 | - | TRBD1 | CASGDRDDTEAFF | TGTGCCAGCGGCGACAGGGATGACACTGAAGCTTTCTTT
TRBJ1-2 | TRBV7-8 | - | - | CASSLVGPQNYGHTF | TGTGCCAGCAGCTTAGTAGGGCCTCAAAACTATGGCCACACCTTC
TRBJ1-4 | TRBV2 | - | TRBD1 | CASGTVGKLFF | TGTGCCAGCGGGACAGTGGGGAAACTGTTTTTT
TRBJ2-7 | TRBV29-1 | few | - | CSVDHRDEQYF | TGCAGCGTTGACCACAGAGACGAGCAGTACTTC
TRBJ1-5 | TRBV7-9 | - | - | CASRGGPQHF | TGTGCCAGCAGGGGGGGGCCCCAGCATTTT
TRBJ2-3 | TRBV7-9 | - | - | CASSLRTADTQYF | TGTGCCAGCAGCCTCCGAACTGCAGATACGCAGTATTTT
TRBJ2-7 | TRBV7-2 | few | - | CASSRRGPGFYEQYF | TGTGCCAGCAGCCGCCGGGGCCCGGGTTTCTACGAGCAGTACTTC
TRBJ2-7 | TRBV20-1 | - | - | CSAKRNYEQYF | TGCAGTGCAAAAAGGAACTACGAGCAGTACTTC
TRBJ2-7 | TRBV29-1 | - | - | CSALSSGSSYEQYF | TGCAGCGCCCTCTCGTCAGGGAGCTCCTACGAGCAGTACTTC
TRBJ2-7 | TRBV12-3/TRBV12-4 | few | TRBD2 | CASTLAGSQNEQYF | TGTGCCAGCACCTTAGCGGGATCCCAAAACGAGCAGTACTTC
TRBJ2-5 | TRBV19 | - | - | CASSIVGSETQYF | TGTGCCAGTAGTATTGTGGGAAGTGAGACCCAGTACTTC
TRBJ2-2 | TRBV20-1 | - | TRBD1 | CSARGTGTANTGELFF | TGCAGTGCTAGAGGGACCGGGACAGCTAACACCGGGGAGCTGTTTTTT
TRBJ1-1 | TRBV19 | - | TRBD1 | CASSLGTGAEAFF | TGTGCCAGTAGTCTCGGGACAGGGGCTGAAGCTTTCTTT
TRBJ1-2 | TRBV15 | - | TRBD1 | CATSGGQGYSHGYTF | TGTGCCACCAGCGGAGGACAGGGTTATTCGCATGGCTACACCTTC
TRBJ2-5 | TRBV12-3/TRBV12-4 | few | TRBD2 | CASSLASGLAETQYF | TGTGCCAGCAGTTTGGCTAGCGGGTTGGCAGAGACCCAGTACTTC
TRBJ2-7 | TRBV25-1 | - | - | CASLGRFYEQYF | TGTGCCAGCCTGGGGCGGTTCTACGAGCAGTACTTC
TRBJ1-5 | TRBV5-1 | many | - | CASSPGTDYSNQPQHF | TGCGCCAGCAGCCCAGGGACGGATTATAGCAATCAGCCCCAGCATTTT
TRBJ1-5 | TRBV7-9 | - | TRBD1 | CASSLQGEGSQPQHF | TGTGCCAGCAGCCTACAGGGGGAAGGCAGTCAGCCCCAGCATTTT
TRBJ2-3 | TRBV7-6 | - | TRBD1 | CASSTTGTDFTDTQYF | TGTGCCAGCAGCACGACCGGGACAGACTTCACAGATACGCAGTATTTT
TRBJ1-1 | TRBV29-1 | many | TRBD1 | CSALTGRGTEAFF | TGCAGCGCCTTGACAGGGAGGGGAACTGAAGCTTTCTTT
TRBJ2-6 | TRBV20-1 | - | TRBD1 | CSAVQGARGANVLTF | TGCAGTGCTGTACAGGGGGCGCGAGGGGCCAACGTCCTGACTTTC
TRBJ1-2 | TRBV29-1 | - | - | CSVEWQGGYTF | TGCAGCGTTGAATGGCAGGGAGGCTACACCTTC
TRBJ2-5 | TRBV24-1 | - | - | CATSDSQGQETQYF | TGTGCCACCAGTGATTCCCAGGGGCAAGAGACCCAGTACTTC
TRBJ1-1 | TRBV7-3 | - | - | CASSHGGLNTEAFF | TGTGCCAGCAGCCATGGGGGGCTGAACACTGAAGCTTTCTTT
TRBJ2-7 | TRBV5-1 | few | - | CASSQDRTAEQYF | TGCGCCAGCAGCCAAGATCGAACAGCCGAGCAGTACTTC
TRBJ1-4 | TRBV5-1 | once | TRBD1 | CASSSLGTGEKLFF | TGCGCCAGCAGCTCCCTCGGGACAGGCGAAAAACTGTTTTTT
TRBJ1-4 | TRBV9 | - | TRBD1 | CASSQEGQGYEKLFF | TGTGCCAGCAGCCAAGAGGGACAGGGTTACGAAAAACTGTTTTTT
TRBJ2-5 | TRBV7-2 | few | TRBD1 | CASSTDRVQETQYF | TGTGCCAGCAGCACCGACAGGGTCCAAGAGACCCAGTACTTC
TRBJ1-2 | TRBV7-9 | once | TRBD1 | CASSLMAGGASNYGYTF | TGTGCCAGCAGCTTAATGGCAGGGGGCGCCTCCAACTATGGCTACACCTTC
TRBJ2-2 | TRBV20-1 | few | TRBD1 | CSAKGAWNTGELFF | TGCAGTGCTAAGGGGGCTTGGAACACCGGGGAGCTGTTTTTT
TRBJ1-6 | TRBV10-2 | many | - | CASTVKGPLHF | TGCGCCAGCACCGTCAAGGGACCCCTCCACTTT